This passage covers 10 T cell receptor beta chains from one sample sequenced in a study of beta chain features in type 1 diabetes. Since all of the isolated RNA was reverse transcribed, expressed TCRB transcripts were what got sequenced. TCRdb's copy holds only in-frame clones and misses some; the assay was immunoSEQ multiplex PCR. Of about 470,000 clones listed, 25% to 35% are singletons. The sample was naive CD4+ T cells from blood. These TCRs come from a man younger than 30 in good health.

The chain recombines TRBV5-4 with TRBJ2-1; the match to TRBD2 covers 7 bases. The ends lost 9 bases at V and 2 bases at J; junction bases unmatched: 8. Germline CDR1 is SGHNT and CDR2 is YYREEE (reference sequence). This CDR3 is built from 14 residues. This CDR3 reads CAIGGGSTYNEQFF. The CDR3 DNA reads TGTGCCATCGGAGGCGGGAGCACCTACAATGAGCAGTTCTTC.

This clone was seen a handful of times. The V and J genes are TRBV29-1 and TRBJ2-7; D is uncertain. This CDR3 has 15 residues. The germline CDR1 and CDR2 sequences are SQVTM and ANQGSEA. V shed 6 bases and J shed 4 bases, with 22 bases lying between them. The CDR3 sequence: CSVRSAVAYPYEQYF. CDR3 DNA sequence: TGCAGCGTCCGGTCCGCCGTAGCATATCCTTACGAGCAGTACTTC.

The chain couples TRBV5-5 to TRBJ1-1; D unresolved. V lost 6 bases, J lost 5 bases, and 20 bases lay in between. Germline-derived CDR1 and CDR2 are SGHKS and YYEKEE (reference sequence). The CDR3 extends over 15 amino acids. Here the CDR3 DNA reads TGTGCCAGCACCCTCATCCCCAGGAGTGAGACTGAAGCTTTCTTT. Amino acid sequence: CASTLIPRSETEAFF.

The chain couples TRBV10-3 to TRBJ2-3; D remains ambiguous. The CDR3 has 17 amino acids. Germline V gene sequence: CDR1 ENHRY, CDR2 SYGVKD. With 0 bases removed from V and 0 bases from J, the gap between germline ends came to 13 bases. The CDR3, as DNA: TGTGCCATCAGTGAGTCGAAGGCCACTGGAAGCACAGATACGCAGTATTTT. Its translation is CAISESKATGSTDTQYF.

The J gene is TRBJ2-5, the V gene TRBV18; D gene uncertain. The CDR3 extends over 11 amino acids. V was clipped by 2 bases and J by 7 bases, with 5 bases between them. The germline V gene has CDR1 KGHSH and CDR2 LQKENI. The CDR3 bases are TGTGCCAGCTCACCAGGAATGACCCAGTACTTC. It is translated as CASSPGMTQYF.

This clone was observed a few times. The sample carries other DNA sequences with the same CDR3. The V call is TRBV6-6, the J call TRBJ2-6, with 7 bases that match TRBD1. V shed 6 bases, J shed 4 bases, and the junction held 6 bases outside the gene matches. Germline V gene sequence: CDR1 MNHNY, CDR2 SVGAGI (reference sequence). The CDR3 runs 15 residues. CDR3 loop: CASSGRGPGANVLTF. The CDR3 nucleotides read TGTGCCAGCAGCGGTAGGGGGCCAGGGGCCAACGTCCTGACTTTC.

This clone has just a few counts. The rearrangement joins TRBV7-2 to TRBJ2-3, with 10 nucleotides matching TRBD2. CDR1 and CDR2 from the germline V gene are SGHTA and FQGNSA. The trim removed 0 bases at V and 2 bases at J, leaving 11 bases unmatched. This CDR3 is built from 19 residues. CDR3 sequence (DNA): TGTGCCAGCAGCTTAGCGTTGTGGCTAGCGGGGGAAGACACAGATACGCAGTATTTT. It encodes CASSLALWLAGEDTDTQYF.

V gene TRBV27 combines with J gene TRBJ1-5; TRBD1 matches 12 bases. The trim removed 5 bases at V and 6 bases at J, leaving 8 bases unmatched. There are 16 residues in the CDR3. Per germline, CDR1 MNHEY and CDR2 SMNVEV (reference sequence). The CDR3 here is CASSVAGTGGRQPQHF. CDR3 coding DNA: TGTGCCAGCAGTGTTGCCGGGACAGGGGGCCGTCAGCCCCAGCATTTT.

The gene calls are TRBV11-2 and TRBJ2-7; D uncertain. Looked up from germline, CDR1 is SGHAT and CDR2 is FQNNGV. The V end lost 2 bases, the J end lost 5 bases, and 4 bases lay between the germline ends. The CDR3 is made up of 11 amino acids. In DNA form, the CDR3 reads TGTGCCAGCAGCTTACGCAACGAGCAGTACTTC. This sequence encodes CASSLRNEQYF. Full variable domain (rest looked up from reference TRBV11-2 and TRBJ2-7): EAGVAQSPRYKIIEKRQSVAFWCNPISGHATLYWYQQILGQGPKLLIQFQNNGVVDDSQLPKDRFSAERLKGVDSTLKIQPAKLEDSAVYLCASSLRNEQYFGPGTRLTVT.

For this clone: Germline and junction disagree at one end, which may indicate a read error. V usage is TRBV29-1 and J usage is TRBJ2-4; 7 positions agree with TRBD2. The CDR3 length is 14 residues. Germline CDR1 and CDR2: SQVTM and ANQGSEA. This CDR3 is CSVTGRLAKNNQYF. Here the CDR3 DNA reads TGCAGCGTAACTGGAAGACTAGCCAAAAACAATCAGTACTTC.